This TCR beta chain was identified in a study of lymphopenia after photon versus proton radiotherapy. The CDR3 length is 15 residues. CDR1 and CDR2 from the germline V gene are SGHKS and YYEKEE (reference sequence). With 0 bases removed from V and 3 bases from J, the gap between germline ends came to 10 bases. On this clone itself: Antigen specificity is unknown.

Assay used: immunoSEQ multiplex PCR; TCRdb lists only in-frame clones, some missing. Found here are fewer than 45,000 clones, approximately 86% of them singletons; the top ten hold 10%. Overall study findings and caveats: Better survival with proton therapy was suggested as possible, not demonstrated. After the lymphocyte nadir, photon-treated repertoires showed oligoclonal expansion, especially of CD8+ Temra cells. Proton therapy kept repertoires fairly stable, unlike photons, which gained effector/memory cells.

This sample comprised peripheral blood, obtained from a patient treated with proton-based radiotherapy. The receptor was isolated from a woman in her 70s with pancreatic cancer. Some clones in this sample may be carry-over from other donors' samples. The genes are TRBV5-5 and TRBJ1-3, with D hard to call. The CDR3 region is CASSLVWVLGNTIYF. In DNA, the CDR3 is TGTGCCAGCAGCTTGGTTTGGGTTCTTGGAAACACCATATATTTT.